This T cell receptor beta chain was recorded in a study of CD8 T cells in Susac syndrome. The study used healthy donors as controls matched for age and sex. Trimming shortened V by 0 bases and J by 2 bases, and 7 bases separated the two germline ends. The germline CDR1 and CDR2 sequences are SGDLS and YYNGEE. The CDR3 is made up of 14 amino acids. Roughly 0.5 to 1 ug RNA was reverse transcribed with random hexamers. The TCR beta CDR3 was amplified by immunoSEQ multiplex PCR across 54 Vbeta, 13 Jbeta. From the immunoSEQ multiplex PCR reads, TCRdb called clonotypes with MiXCR, one entry per CDR3 protein. The sample includes 85,000 to 90,000 distinct CDR3 sequences, roughly 91% of them seen just once.

The J gene is TRBJ2-3, the V gene TRBV9; no definite D call. The sample was CD8+ T cells from PBMCs. The source of this sequence is a human donor in good health. CDR3 protein: CASSVEAATDTQYF. The CDR3 region has the DNA TGTGCCAGCAGCGTAGAGGCGGCCACAGATACGCAGTATTTT.